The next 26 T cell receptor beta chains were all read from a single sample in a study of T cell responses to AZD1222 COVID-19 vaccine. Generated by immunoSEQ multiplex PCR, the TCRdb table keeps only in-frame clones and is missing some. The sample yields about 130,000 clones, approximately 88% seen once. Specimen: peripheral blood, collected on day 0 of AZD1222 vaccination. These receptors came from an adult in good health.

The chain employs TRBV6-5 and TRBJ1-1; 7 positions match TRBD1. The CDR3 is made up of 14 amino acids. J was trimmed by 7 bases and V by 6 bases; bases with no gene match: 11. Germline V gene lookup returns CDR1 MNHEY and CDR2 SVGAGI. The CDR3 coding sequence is TGTGCCAGCAGGATTCAGACAGGGCCCCATGAAGCTTTCTTT. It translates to CASRIQTGPHEAFF.

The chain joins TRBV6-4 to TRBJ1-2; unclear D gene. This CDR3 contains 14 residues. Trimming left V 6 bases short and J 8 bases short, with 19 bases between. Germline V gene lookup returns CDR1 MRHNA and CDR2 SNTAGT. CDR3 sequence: CASRLGGNEGGYTF. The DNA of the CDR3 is TGTGCCAGCAGGTTGGGAGGGAACGAGGGCGGCTACACCTTC.

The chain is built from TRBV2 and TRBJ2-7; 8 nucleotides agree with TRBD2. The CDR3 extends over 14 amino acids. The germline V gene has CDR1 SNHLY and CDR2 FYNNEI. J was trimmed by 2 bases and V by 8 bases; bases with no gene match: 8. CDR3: CASGERGSTYEQYF. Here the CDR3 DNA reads TGTGCCAGCGGCGAGCGGGGGAGTACCTACGAGCAGTACTTC.

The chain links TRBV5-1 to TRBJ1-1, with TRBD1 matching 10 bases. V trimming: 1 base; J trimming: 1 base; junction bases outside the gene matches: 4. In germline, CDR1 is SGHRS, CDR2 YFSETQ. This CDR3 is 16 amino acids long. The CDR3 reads CASSLKGQGTNTEAFF. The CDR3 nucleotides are TGCGCCAGCAGCTTGAAGGGACAGGGGACGAACACTGAAGCTTTCTTT. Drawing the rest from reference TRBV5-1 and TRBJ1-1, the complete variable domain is KAGVTQTPRYLIKTRGQQVTLSCSPISGHRSVSWYQQTPGQGLQFLFEYFSETQRNKGNFPGRFSGRQFSNSRSEMNVSTLELGDSALYLCASSLKGQGTNTEAFFGQGTRLTVV.

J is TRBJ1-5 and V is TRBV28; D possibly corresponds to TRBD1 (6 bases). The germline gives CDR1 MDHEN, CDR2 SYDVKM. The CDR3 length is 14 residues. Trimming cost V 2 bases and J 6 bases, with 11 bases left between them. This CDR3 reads CASSLKGGFQPQHF. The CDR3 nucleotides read TGTGCCAGCAGTTTAAAGGGGGGATTTCAGCCCCAGCATTTT.

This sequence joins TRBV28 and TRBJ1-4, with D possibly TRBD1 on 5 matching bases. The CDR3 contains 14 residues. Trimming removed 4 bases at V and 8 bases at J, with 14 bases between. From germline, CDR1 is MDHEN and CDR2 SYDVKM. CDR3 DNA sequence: TGTGCCAGCAGTTCTCAGGCGGCAGGGGAAAAACTGTTTTTT. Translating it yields CASSSQAAGEKLFF.

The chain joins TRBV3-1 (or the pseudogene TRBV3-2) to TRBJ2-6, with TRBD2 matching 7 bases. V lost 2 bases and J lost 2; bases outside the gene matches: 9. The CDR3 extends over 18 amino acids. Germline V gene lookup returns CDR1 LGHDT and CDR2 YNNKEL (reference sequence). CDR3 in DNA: TGTGCCAGCAGCCAACTTAGATTCGCGGGGGCTGGGGCCAACGTCCTGACTTTC. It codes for CASSQLRFAGAGANVLTF.

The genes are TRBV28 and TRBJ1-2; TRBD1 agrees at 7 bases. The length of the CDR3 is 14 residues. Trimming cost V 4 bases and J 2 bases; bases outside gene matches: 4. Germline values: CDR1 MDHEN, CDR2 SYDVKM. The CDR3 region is CASSSPDRNYGYTF. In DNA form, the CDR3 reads TGTGCCAGCAGTTCCCCGGACAGGAACTATGGCTACACCTTC.

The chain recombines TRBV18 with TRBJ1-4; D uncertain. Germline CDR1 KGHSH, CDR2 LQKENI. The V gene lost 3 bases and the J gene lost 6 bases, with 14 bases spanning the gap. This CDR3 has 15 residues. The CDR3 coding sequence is TGTGCCAGCTCACCGAGAGCGGGAGGCGATGAAAAACTGTTTTTT. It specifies CASSPRAGGDEKLFF. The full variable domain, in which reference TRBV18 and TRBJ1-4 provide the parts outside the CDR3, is NAGVMQNPRHLVRRRGQEARLRCSPMKGHSHVYWYRQLPEEGLKFMVYLQKENIIDESGMPKERFSAEFPKEGPSILRIQQVVRGDSAAYFCASSPRAGGDEKLFFGSGTQLSVL.

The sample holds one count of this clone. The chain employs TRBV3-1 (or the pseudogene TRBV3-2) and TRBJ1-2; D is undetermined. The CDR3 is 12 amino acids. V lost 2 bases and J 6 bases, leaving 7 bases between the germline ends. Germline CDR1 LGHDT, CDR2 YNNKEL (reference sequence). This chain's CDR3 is CASSQTENGYTF. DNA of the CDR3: TGTGCCAGCAGCCAAACCGAGAATGGCTACACCTTC.

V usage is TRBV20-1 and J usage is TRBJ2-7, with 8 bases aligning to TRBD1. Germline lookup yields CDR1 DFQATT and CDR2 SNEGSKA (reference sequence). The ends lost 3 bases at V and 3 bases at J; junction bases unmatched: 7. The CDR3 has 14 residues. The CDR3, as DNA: TGCAGTGCTAGTGCTGGACAGGGCGGCTACGAGCAGTACTTC. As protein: CSASAGQGGYEQYF.

The CDR3, as DNA: TGTGCCTGGACCCTCCAGACAGGGACGGCCACTGAAGCTTTCTTT. Its translation is CAWTLQTGTATEAFF. V is TRBV30 and J is TRBJ1-1; 7 positions agree with TRBD1. Trimming took 4 bases from V and 4 from J; bases not matched to a gene: 12. CDR3 length: 15 amino acids. CDR1 is GTSNPN and CDR2 is SVGIG in the germline V gene (reference sequence). Combining the CDR3 with reference TRBV30 and TRBJ1-1 gives the whole variable domain SQTIHQWPATLVQPVGSPLSLECTVEGTSNPNLYWYRQAAGRGLQLLFYSVGIGQISSEVPQNLSASRPQDRQFILSSKKLLLSDSGFYLCAWTLQTGTATEAFFGQGTRLTVV.

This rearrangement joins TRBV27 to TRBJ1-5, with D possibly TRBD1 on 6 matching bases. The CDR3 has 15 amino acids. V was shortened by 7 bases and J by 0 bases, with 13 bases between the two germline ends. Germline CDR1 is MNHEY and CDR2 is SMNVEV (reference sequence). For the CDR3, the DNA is TGTGCCAGCATCCTAACAGGGAATAGCAATCAGCCCCAGCATTTT. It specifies CASILTGNSNQPQHF.

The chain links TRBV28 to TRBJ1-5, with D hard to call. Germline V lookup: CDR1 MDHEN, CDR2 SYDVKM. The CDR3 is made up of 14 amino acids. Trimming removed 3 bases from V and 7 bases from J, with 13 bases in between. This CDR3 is CASSFLTTDQPQHF. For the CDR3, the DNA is TGTGCCAGCAGTTTTCTGACCACTGACCAGCCCCAGCATTTT.

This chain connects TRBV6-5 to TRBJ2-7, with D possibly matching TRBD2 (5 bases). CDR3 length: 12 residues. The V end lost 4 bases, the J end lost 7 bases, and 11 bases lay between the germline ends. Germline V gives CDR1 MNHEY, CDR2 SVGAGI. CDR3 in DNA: TGTGCCAGCAGTTTCCTCGCGGGTGAGCAGTACTTC. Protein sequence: CASSFLAGEQYF.

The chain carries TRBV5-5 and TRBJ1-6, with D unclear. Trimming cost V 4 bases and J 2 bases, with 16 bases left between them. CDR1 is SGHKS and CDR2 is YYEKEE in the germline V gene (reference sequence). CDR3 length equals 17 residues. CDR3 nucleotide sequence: TGTGCCAGCAGCGGGTCGTTGGGGAGCGCCTATAATTCACCCCTCCACTTT. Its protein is CASSGSLGSAYNSPLHF.

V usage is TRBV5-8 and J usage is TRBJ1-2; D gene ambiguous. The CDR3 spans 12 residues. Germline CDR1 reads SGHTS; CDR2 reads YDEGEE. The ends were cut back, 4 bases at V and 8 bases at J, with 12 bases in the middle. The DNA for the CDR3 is TGTGCCAGCAGCGCTGGGAGAAGCGGCTACACCTTC. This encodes CASSAGRSGYTF. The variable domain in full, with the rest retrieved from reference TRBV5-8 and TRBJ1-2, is EAGVTQSPTHLIKTRGQQATLRCSPISGHTSVYWYQQALGLGLQFLLWYDEGEERNRGNFPPRFSGRQFPNYSSELNVNALELEDSALYLCASSAGRSGYTFGSGTRLTVV.

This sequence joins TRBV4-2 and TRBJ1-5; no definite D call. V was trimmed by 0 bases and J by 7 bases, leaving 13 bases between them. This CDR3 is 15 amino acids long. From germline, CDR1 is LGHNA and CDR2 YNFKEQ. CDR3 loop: CASSQDSTPNQPQHF. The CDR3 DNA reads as TGTGCCAGCAGCCAAGATAGTACGCCGAACCAGCCCCAGCATTTT.

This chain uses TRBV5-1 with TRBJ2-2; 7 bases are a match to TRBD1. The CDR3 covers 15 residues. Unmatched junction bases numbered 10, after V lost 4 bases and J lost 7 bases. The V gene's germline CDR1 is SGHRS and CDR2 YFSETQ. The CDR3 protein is CASSRGTVDIGELFF. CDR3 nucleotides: TGCGCCAGCAGCCGAGGGACAGTCGACATCGGGGAGCTGTTTTTT.

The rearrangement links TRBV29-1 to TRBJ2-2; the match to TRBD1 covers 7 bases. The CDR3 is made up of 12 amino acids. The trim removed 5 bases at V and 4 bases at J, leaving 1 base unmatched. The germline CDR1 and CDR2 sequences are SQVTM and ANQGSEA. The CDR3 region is CSVYRGTGELFF. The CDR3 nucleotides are TGCAGCGTTTACAGGGGCACCGGGGAGCTGTTTTTT.

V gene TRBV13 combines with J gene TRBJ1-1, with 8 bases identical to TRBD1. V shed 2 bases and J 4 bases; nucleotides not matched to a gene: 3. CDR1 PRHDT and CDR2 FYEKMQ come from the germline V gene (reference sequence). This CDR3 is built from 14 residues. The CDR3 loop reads CASSLLDRATEAFF. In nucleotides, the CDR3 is TGTGCCAGCAGCTTACTGGACAGGGCCACTGAAGCTTTCTTT. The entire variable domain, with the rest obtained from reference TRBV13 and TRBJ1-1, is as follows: AAGVIQSPRHLIKEKRETATLKCYPIPRHDTVYWYQQGPGQDPQFLISFYEKMQSDKGSIPDRFSAQQFSDYHSELNMSSLELGDSALYFCASSLLDRATEAFFGQGTRLTVV.

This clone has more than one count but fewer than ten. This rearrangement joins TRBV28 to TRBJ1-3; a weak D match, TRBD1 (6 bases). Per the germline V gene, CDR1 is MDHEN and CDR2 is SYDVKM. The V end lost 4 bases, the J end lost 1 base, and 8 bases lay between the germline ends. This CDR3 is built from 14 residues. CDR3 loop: CASSSRGSGNTIYF. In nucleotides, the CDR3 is TGTGCCAGCAGTTCCAGGGGATCTGGAAACACCATATATTTT.

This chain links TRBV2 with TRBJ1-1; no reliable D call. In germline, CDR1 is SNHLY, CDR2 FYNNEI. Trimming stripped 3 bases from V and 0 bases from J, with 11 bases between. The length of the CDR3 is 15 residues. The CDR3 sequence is CASSEQFVLNTEAFF. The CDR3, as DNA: TGTGCCAGCAGTGAGCAGTTCGTCTTGAACACTGAAGCTTTCTTT.

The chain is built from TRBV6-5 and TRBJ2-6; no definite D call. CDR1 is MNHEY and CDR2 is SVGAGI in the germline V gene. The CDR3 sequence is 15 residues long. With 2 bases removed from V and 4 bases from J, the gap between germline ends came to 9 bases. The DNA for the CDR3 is TGTGCCAGCAGTTACACTATTCTGGGGGCCAACGTCCTGACTTTC. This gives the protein CASSYTILGANVLTF.

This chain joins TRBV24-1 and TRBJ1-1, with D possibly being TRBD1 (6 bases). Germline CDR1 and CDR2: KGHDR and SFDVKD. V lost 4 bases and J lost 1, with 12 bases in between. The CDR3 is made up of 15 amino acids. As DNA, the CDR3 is TGTGCCACCAGTGACGGGGACAACTGGAACACTGAAGCTTTCTTT. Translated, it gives CATSDGDNWNTEAFF.

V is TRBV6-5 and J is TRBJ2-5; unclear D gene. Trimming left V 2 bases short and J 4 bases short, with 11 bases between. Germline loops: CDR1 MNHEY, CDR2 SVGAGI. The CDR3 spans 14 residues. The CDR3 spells CASSYSPWGETQYF. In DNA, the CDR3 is TGTGCCAGCAGTTACAGTCCTTGGGGAGAGACCCAGTACTTC.